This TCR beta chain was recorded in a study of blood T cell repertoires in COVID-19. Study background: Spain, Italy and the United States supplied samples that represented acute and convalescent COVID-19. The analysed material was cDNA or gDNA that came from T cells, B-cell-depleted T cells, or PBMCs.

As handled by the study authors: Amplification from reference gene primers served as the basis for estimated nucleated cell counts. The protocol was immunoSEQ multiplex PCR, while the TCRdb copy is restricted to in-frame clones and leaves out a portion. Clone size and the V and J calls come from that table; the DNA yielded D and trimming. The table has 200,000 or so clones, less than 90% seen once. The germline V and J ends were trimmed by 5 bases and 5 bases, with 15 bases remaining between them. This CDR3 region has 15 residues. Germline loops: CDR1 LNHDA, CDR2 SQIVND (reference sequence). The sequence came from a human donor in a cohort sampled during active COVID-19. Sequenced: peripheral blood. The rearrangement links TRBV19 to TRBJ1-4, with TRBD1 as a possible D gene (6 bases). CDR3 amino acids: CASSFSGTRNEKLFF. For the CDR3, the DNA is TGTGCCAGTAGTTTCTCCGGGACAAGAAATGAAAAACTGTTTTTT.